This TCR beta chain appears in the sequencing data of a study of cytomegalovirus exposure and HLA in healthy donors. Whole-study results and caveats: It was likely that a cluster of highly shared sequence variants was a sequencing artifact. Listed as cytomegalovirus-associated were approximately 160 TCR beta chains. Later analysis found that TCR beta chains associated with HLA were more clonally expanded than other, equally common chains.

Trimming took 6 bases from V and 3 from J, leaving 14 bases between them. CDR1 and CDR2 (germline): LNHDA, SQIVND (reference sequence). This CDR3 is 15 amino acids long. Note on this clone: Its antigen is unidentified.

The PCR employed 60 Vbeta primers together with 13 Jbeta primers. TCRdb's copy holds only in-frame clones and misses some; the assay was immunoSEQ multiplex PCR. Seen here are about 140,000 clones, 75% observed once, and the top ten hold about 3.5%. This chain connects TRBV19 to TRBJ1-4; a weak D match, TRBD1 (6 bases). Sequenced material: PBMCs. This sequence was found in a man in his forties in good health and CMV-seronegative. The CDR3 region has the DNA TGTGCCAGTAGAAGAAACAGGGCATCTAATGAAAAACTGTTTTTT. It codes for CASRRNRASNEKLFF.